These T cell receptor beta chains were read from a single sample in a study of blood T cell repertoires in COVID-19. Produced via immunoSEQ multiplex PCR; TCRdb's table is partial and in-frame only. The sample records about 71,000 clones, about nine tenths being singletons. The specimen sequenced was peripheral blood. The receptors derive from a young woman with acute or convalescent COVID-19. The CDR3 runs from the conserved cysteine through the conserved F or W. A D gene is named only where the DNA matches it firmly. Not all rows give a size; the values are once, few, many and, for expanded clones, a class.

V,D,J,size,CDR3,DNA
TRBV5-1,NA,TRBJ2-5,NA,CASSMTVLSRETQYF,TGCGCCAGCAGCATGACAGTTTTATCCCGGGAGACCCAGTACTTC
TRBV21-1,NA,TRBJ1-2,few,CASSKGTGEACCYGYTF,TGTGCCAGCAGCAAAGGGACAGGGGAAGCATGTTGCTATGGCTACACCTTC
TRBV11-2,TRBD2,TRBJ2-3,NA,CASNPAGGDTQYF,TGTGCCAGCAACCCCGCGGGGGGAGATACGCAGTATTTT
TRBV28,TRBD2,TRBJ2-7,NA,CASSGGGTYEQYF,TGTGCCAGCAGTGGCGGGGGAACCTACGAGCAGTACTTC
TRBV5-4,TRBD1,TRBJ2-5,few,CASSLGGDTGVNRETQYF,TGTGCCAGCAGCTTGGGGGGTGACACAGGGGTTAACCGTGAGACCCAGTACTTC
TRBV5-1,NA,TRBJ1-6,NA,CASSLEGDSPLHF,TGCGCCAGCAGCTTGGAGGGGGATTCACCCCTCCACTTT
TRBV14,TRBD1,TRBJ2-1,NA,CASRSTGGRGDNEQFF,TGTGCCAGCAGATCAACAGGGGGCCGGGGCGACAATGAGCAGTTCTTC
TRBV7-2,TRBD2,TRBJ2-7,NA,CASSVEGTSASYEQYF,TGTGCCAGCAGCGTAGAGGGGACTAGCGCCTCCTACGAGCAGTACTTC
TRBV7-9,TRBD1,TRBJ2-1,NA,CASSWDRRDEQFF,TGTGCCAGCAGCTGGGACAGGCGGGATGAGCAGTTCTTC
TRBV19,NA,TRBJ2-7,NA,CASSIETGSSYEQYF,TGTGCCAGTAGTATAGAGACGGGAAGCTCCTACGAGCAGTACTTC
TRBV15,NA,TRBJ2-1,once,CATSNDGYNEQFF,TGTGCCACCAGCAACGACGGGTACAATGAGCAGTTCTTC
TRBV11-3,NA,TRBJ1-1,NA,CASSYRARDTEAFF,TGTGCCAGCTCCTACAGGGCTCGGGACACTGAAGCTTTCTTT
TRBV7-2,NA,TRBJ1-4,NA,CASSSRSSEKLFF,TGTGCCAGCAGCTCCAGGTCGAGTGAAAAACTGTTTTTT
TRBV7-9,TRBD1,TRBJ1-1,NA,CASRGDSNTEAFF,TGTGCCAGCAGAGGGGACAGCAACACTGAAGCTTTCTTT
TRBV11-2,NA,TRBJ1-1,once,CASSLDRGRAEAFF,TGTGCCAGCAGCTTAGATAGGGGGAGGGCTGAAGCTTTCTTT
TRBV2,TRBD1,TRBJ2-5,once,CASSEEQGSQETQYF,TGTGCCAGCAGTGAAGAACAGGGGAGCCAAGAGACCCAGTACTTC
TRBV3-1/TRBV3-2,TRBD2,TRBJ2-2,NA,CASSPRTSGGDTGELFF,TGTGCCAGCAGCCCTCGGACTAGCGGGGGGGATACCGGGGAGCTGTTTTTT
TRBV11-2,TRBD2,TRBJ2-3,NA,CASSAQRRGGGTDTQYF,TGTGCCAGCAGCGCACAACGCCGGGGGGGTGGCACAGATACGCAGTATTTT
TRBV18,TRBD1,TRBJ2-1,NA,CASSATGTGDHEQFF,TGTGCCAGCTCAGCGACCGGGACAGGGGACCATGAGCAGTTCTTC
TRBV7-2,NA,TRBJ2-1,NA,CASSKGGASGVYEQFF,TGTGCCAGCAGCAAGGGGGGGGCTAGTGGTGTTTATGAGCAGTTCTTC
TRBV4-1,NA,TRBJ2-3,NA,CASSQRQATDTQYF,TGCGCCAGCAGCCAACGGCAGGCCACAGATACGCAGTATTTT
TRBV7-8,NA,TRBJ1-3,NA,CASSWGDSSGNTIYF,TGTGCCAGCAGCTGGGGGGATTCCTCTGGAAACACCATATATTTT
TRBV30,NA,TRBJ2-7,NA,CAWSVRVGRGRGEQYF,TGTGCCTGGAGTGTTCGGGTGGGCAGGGGAAGAGGTGAGCAGTACTTC
TRBV11-2,TRBD1,TRBJ1-4,NA,CASSTGTGSANEKLFF,TGTGCCAGCAGCACCGGGACAGGGTCAGCTAATGAAAAACTGTTTTTT
TRBV7-2,NA,TRBJ1-2,NA,CASSFGEPRSGYTF,TGTGCCAGCAGCTTTGGGGAGCCTAGGAGTGGCTACACCTTC
TRBV7-9,TRBD1,TRBJ2-1,once,CASSLEGQGADEQFF,TGTGCCAGCAGCTTAGAGGGACAGGGGGCCGATGAGCAGTTCTTC
TRBV6-4,TRBD1,TRBJ2-1,NA,CARTLTGSNEQFF,TGTGCCAGGACCTTGACAGGGTCGAATGAGCAGTTCTTC
TRBV6-1,NA,TRBJ2-7,few,CASSDRARTAYEQYF,TGTGCCAGCAGTGATCGAGCACGGACAGCCTACGAGCAGTACTTC
TRBV7-2,TRBD2,TRBJ2-7,NA,CASSSGLVPYEQYF,TGTGCCAGCAGCTCAGGACTAGTCCCCTACGAGCAGTACTTC
TRBV29-1,TRBD2,TRBJ2-5,NA,CSVEGGLDSETQYF,TGCAGCGTTGAAGGGGGACTAGACTCGGAGACCCAGTACTTC
TRBV15,NA,TRBJ1-1,NA,CATSRDRRANTEAFF,TGTGCCACCAGCAGAGATCGGAGGGCTAACACTGAAGCTTTCTTT
TRBV6-5,NA,TRBJ1-2,once,CASRKQGTNYGYTF,TGTGCCAGCAGGAAGCAGGGAACTAACTATGGCTACACCTTC
TRBV6-5,TRBD1,TRBJ2-1,once,CASSRDRGPYNEQFF,TGTGCCAGCAGCAGGGACAGGGGGCCCTACAATGAGCAGTTCTTC
TRBV10-3,TRBD2,TRBJ2-1,NA,CAISEERDVYEQFF,TGTGCCATCAGTGAAGAGCGGGACGTCTATGAGCAGTTCTTC
TRBV6-5,NA,TRBJ1-1,NA,CASSIYERTEAFF,TGTGCCAGCAGCATATATGAGCGCACTGAAGCTTTCTTT
TRBV21-1,NA,TRBJ2-3,NA,CASSKGQGDTQYF,TGTGCCAGCAGCAAAGGACAGGGAGATACGCAGTATTTT
TRBV5-1,NA,TRBJ2-1,NA,CASSLLFSGGEQFF,TGCGCCAGCAGCTTGTTGTTTAGCGGTGGTGAGCAGTTCTTC
TRBV5-8,TRBD1,TRBJ1-2,NA,CASSLTGVWGYTF,TGTGCCAGCAGCTTGACAGGGGTATGGGGCTACACCTTC
TRBV28,NA,TRBJ1-5,NA,CASSLFGTFLYSNQPQHF,TGTGCCAGCAGTTTGTTTGGCACGTTTTTATATAGCAATCAGCCCCAGCATTTT
TRBV6-6,TRBD1,TRBJ1-2,once,CASSDYTGETNYGYTF,TGTGCCAGCAGCGATTATACAGGGGAGACTAACTATGGCTACACCTTC
TRBV7-2,TRBD2,TRBJ2-2,NA,CASSFSLAGGVGELFF,TGTGCCAGCAGCTTTTCCCTAGCGGGGGGTGTCGGGGAGCTGTTTTTT
TRBV5-4,NA,TRBJ2-3,NA,CASSLGGSTDTQYF,TGTGCCAGCAGCTTGGGCGGGAGCACAGATACGCAGTATTTT
TRBV30,NA,TRBJ1-4,NA,CAWSSRAGEKLFF,TGTGCCTGGAGTAGCAGGGCAGGGGAAAAACTGTTTTTT
TRBV5-4,NA,TRBJ2-1,few,CASSSTGLDNEQFF,TGTGCCAGCAGCTCGACAGGACTCGACAATGAGCAGTTCTTC
TRBV30,NA,TRBJ1-6,NA,CAWSVQRDSPLHF,TGTGCCTGGAGTGTACAGAGGGATTCACCCCTCCACTTT
TRBV19,NA,TRBJ2-1,NA,CASSINLASHYNEQFF,TGTGCCAGTAGTATCAATCTAGCCTCTCATTACAATGAGCAGTTCTTC
TRBV30,TRBD1,TRBJ2-1,once,CAWVPSGQGYEQFF,TGTGCCTGGGTGCCCTCAGGACAGGGCTATGAGCAGTTCTTC
TRBV6-6,NA,TRBJ2-7,NA,CASSYSTDLRYEQYF,TGTGCCAGCAGTTACTCGACCGACCTGAGGTACGAGCAGTACTTC
TRBV27,TRBD2,TRBJ2-7,NA,CASSPRRGGRFPSSYEQYF,TGTGCCAGCAGTCCACGCCGGGGGGGTAGGTTCCCGAGCTCCTACGAGCAGTACTTC
TRBV6-2/TRBV6-3,NA,TRBJ2-7,NA,CASSLERRYEQYF,TGTGCCAGCAGTTTAGAGCGGCGCTACGAGCAGTACTTC
TRBV6-5,TRBD1,TRBJ2-1,NA,CASSYSNRGPYNEQFF,TGTGCCAGCAGTTACTCTAACAGGGGCCCCTACAATGAGCAGTTCTTC
TRBV7-9,NA,TRBJ1-5,NA,CASSLGDWQPQHF,TGTGCCAGCAGCTTAGGAGACTGGCAGCCCCAGCATTTT
TRBV3-1/TRBV3-2,NA,TRBJ2-1,NA,CASSLDRVSYNEQFF,TGTGCCAGCAGTCTCGACAGAGTTTCCTACAATGAGCAGTTCTTC
TRBV11-1,NA,TRBJ2-1,NA,CASSPQGQAYNEQFF,TGTGCCAGCAGCCCGCAGGGTCAAGCCTACAATGAGCAGTTCTTC
TRBV10-3,TRBD1,TRBJ2-1,once,CAISDQMTGGYNEQFF,TGTGCCATCAGTGACCAGATGACAGGGGGGTACAATGAGCAGTTCTTC
TRBV5-1,NA,TRBJ1-1,once,CASSLIQGSEAFF,TGCGCCAGCAGCCTAATACAGGGTTCTGAAGCTTTCTTT
TRBV7-9,TRBD1,TRBJ1-2,NA,CASRPRKDRVNYGYTF,TGTGCCAGCAGACCAAGGAAGGACAGGGTTAACTATGGCTACACCTTC